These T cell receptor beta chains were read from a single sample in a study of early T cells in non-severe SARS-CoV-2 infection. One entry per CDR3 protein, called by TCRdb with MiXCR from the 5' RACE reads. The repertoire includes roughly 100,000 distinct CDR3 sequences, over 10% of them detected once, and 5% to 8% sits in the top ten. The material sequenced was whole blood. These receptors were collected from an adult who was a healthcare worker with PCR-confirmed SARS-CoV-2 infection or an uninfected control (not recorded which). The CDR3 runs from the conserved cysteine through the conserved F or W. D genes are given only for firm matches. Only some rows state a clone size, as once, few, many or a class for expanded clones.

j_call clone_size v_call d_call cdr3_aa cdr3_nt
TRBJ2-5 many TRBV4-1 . CASSRVVQETQYF TGCGCCAGCAGCCGAGTAGTCCAGGAGACCCAGTACTTC
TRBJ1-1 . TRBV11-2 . CASSSFGAVPTEAFF TGTGCCAGCAGCTCATTCGGGGCAGTCCCCACTGAAGCTTTCTTT
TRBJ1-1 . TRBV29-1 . CSVLSDRLSEAFF TGCAGCGTCCTATCTGACAGGTTGTCTGAAGCTTTCTTT
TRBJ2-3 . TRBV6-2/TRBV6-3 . CASSRDGTPRAQYF TGTGCCAGCAGTCGCGATGGGACTCCCCGTGCGCAGTATTTT
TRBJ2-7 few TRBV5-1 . CASSQEDSYEQYF TGCGCCAGCAGCCAAGAAGATTCCTACGAGCAGTACTTC
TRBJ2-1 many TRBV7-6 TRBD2 CASSLGRGAYNEQFF TGTGCCAGCAGCTTAGGGCGGGGGGCTTACAATGAGCAGTTCTTC
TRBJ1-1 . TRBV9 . CASSVGAGDTEAFF TGTGCCAGCAGCGTAGGGGCAGGGGACACTGAAGCTTTCTTT
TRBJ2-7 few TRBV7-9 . CASSLEFGPQYF TGTGCCAGCAGCTTAGAATTCGGGCCCCAGTACTTC
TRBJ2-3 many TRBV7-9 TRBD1 CASNPVGTGPSDTQYF TGTGCCAGCAACCCCGTGGGGACAGGGCCGTCAGATACGCAGTATTTT
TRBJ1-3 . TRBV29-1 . CSGQGAGGNTIYF TGCAGCGGGCAGGGTGCAGGCGGAAACACCATATATTTT
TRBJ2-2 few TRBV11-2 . CASSWGPGDDGELFF TGTGCCAGCAGCTGGGGGCCGGGGGACGACGGGGAGCTGTTTTTT
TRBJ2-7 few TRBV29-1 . CSVGGNYEQYF TGCAGCGTTGGCGGAAATTACGAGCAGTACTTC
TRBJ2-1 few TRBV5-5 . CASSLAGSNEQFF TGTGCCAGCAGCTTGGCGGGATCCAATGAGCAGTTCTTC
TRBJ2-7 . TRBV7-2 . CASSSLFSYEQYF TGTGCCAGCAGCTCCCTTTTCTCCTACGAGCAGTACTTC
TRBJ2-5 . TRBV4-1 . CASSQMSNPETQYF TGCGCCAGCAGCCAAATGTCTAATCCCGAGACCCAGTACTTC
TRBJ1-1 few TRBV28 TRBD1 CASSPPEGAVEAFF TGTGCCAGCAGTCCCCCAGAGGGGGCAGTGGAAGCTTTCTTT
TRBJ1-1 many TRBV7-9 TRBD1 CASSQAGTGVNTEAFF TGTGCCAGCAGCCAGGCCGGGACAGGAGTCAACACTGAAGCTTTCTTT
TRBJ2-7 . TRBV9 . CATAGDYEQYF TGTGCCACGGCCGGGGACTACGAGCAGTACTTC
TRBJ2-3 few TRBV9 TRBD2 CASSPPGLAAPDTQYF TGTGCCAGCAGCCCGCCGGGACTAGCGGCCCCAGATACGCAGTATTTT
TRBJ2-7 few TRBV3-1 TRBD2 CASSPRKAGGTYEQYF TGTGCCAGCAGCCCAAGAAAAGCCGGGGGGACCTACGAGCAGTACTTC
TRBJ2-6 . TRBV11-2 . CASSPLSAGANVLTF TGTGCCAGCAGCCCCTTGTCTGCTGGGGCCAACGTCCTGACTTTC
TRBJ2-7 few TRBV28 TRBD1 CAVGGDWYEQYF TGTGCCGTAGGGGGCGATTGGTACGAGCAGTACTTC
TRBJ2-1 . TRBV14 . CASSTGLNNEQFF TGTGCCAGCAGTACCGGACTAAACAATGAGCAGTTCTTC
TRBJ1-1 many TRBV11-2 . CASSTGLKGRINTEAFF TGTGCCAGCAGCACGGGCCTCAAGGGGCGGATTAACACTGAAGCTTTCTTT
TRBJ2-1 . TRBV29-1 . CSVGLFNEQFF TGCAGCGTGGGATTATTTAATGAGCAGTTCTTC
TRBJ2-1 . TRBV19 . CASASGLPNNEQFF TGTGCCAGCGCATCAGGACTCCCAAACAATGAGCAGTTCTTC
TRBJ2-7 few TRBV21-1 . CASSKATSGSYEQYF TGTGCCAGCAGCAAAGCCACTAGCGGGAGCTACGAGCAGTACTTC
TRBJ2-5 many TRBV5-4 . CASSLAGRDETQYF TGTGCCAGCAGCTTGGCCGGTCGGGATGAGACCCAGTACTTC
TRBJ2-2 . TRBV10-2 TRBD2 CASRGLAGVVGELFF TGCGCCAGCAGAGGGCTAGCGGGAGTGGTCGGGGAGCTGTTTTTT
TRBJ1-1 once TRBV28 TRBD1 CASTDWDRWSATEAFF TGTGCCAGCACGGACTGGGACAGATGGTCAGCCACTGAAGCTTTCTTT
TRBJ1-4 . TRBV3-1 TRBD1 CASSHQGAPEKLFF TGTGCCAGCAGCCATCAGGGGGCACCAGAAAAACTGTTTTTT
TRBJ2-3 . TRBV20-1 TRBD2 CSALPTSGLTSTDTQYF TGCAGTGCTTTACCGACTAGCGGGCTAACTAGCACAGATACGCAGTATTTT
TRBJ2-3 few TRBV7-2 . CASSTRAGRRGTQYF TGTGCCAGCAGCACAAGAGCGGGTAGAAGGGGTACGCAGTATTTT
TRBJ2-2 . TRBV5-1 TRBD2 CASSFEPSSGRTTGELFF TGCGCCAGCAGCTTCGAGCCCTCTAGCGGGAGGACCACCGGGGAGCTGTTTTTT
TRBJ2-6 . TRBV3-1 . CATTPVSGANVLTF TGTGCCACCACCCCGGTGTCTGGGGCCAACGTCCTGACTTTC